This T cell receptor beta chain was sequenced for a study of T-cell memory formation after mild COVID-19. Background on the study: Largely donor-specific sequence clusters came from a couple of donors. Study-wide results and limits: Proof of SARS-CoV-2 specificity was absent for the second-wave clones that crested on day 37. Memory sampled before infection contained some responding clones, suggesting cross-reactive memory joined. Day 15 to 85 contracting clones showed balanced CD4/CD8; day 15 to 37 expanders favored CD4+.

About this clonotype itself: The antigen is unknown.

TCRdb ran MiXCR on the 5' RACE reads and lists one entry per CDR3 protein. The sample has some 270,000 distinct CDR3 sequences; just over 15% are singletons. Germline V gene lookup returns CDR1 LGHNA and CDR2 YSLEER. Trimming cost V 0 bases and J 5 bases, with 12 bases left between them. The CDR3 totals 15 residues. Source material: PBMCs or a T cell subset sorted from them (not recorded which). This receptor was obtained from an adult woman who had mild COVID-19 (a few samples of this study predate the infection). Cell type and time point are not known. The chain is built from TRBV4-3 and TRBJ2-3, with D hard to call. The CDR3 DNA reads TGCGCCAGCAGCCAAGATCGTCCAGCCGGAGATACGCAGTATTTT. Protein product: CASSQDRPAGDTQYF.